A single sample gave rise to the 14 T cell receptor beta chains below, sequenced in a study of cytomegalovirus exposure and HLA in healthy donors (dated by TCRdb to 2017 to 2019). The library relied on the immunoSEQ multiplex PCR assay. For the multiplex PCR, a mixture combining 60 forward primers for TCR Vbeta segments and 13 reverse primers for TCR Jbeta segments was used. What TCRdb holds here is the immuneACCESS table cut down to in-frame rearrangements. Part of the clones is not present; checked against another copy, under half of the missing clones reflect an unresolved V gene, and the others are unexplained. A total of around 85,000 clones appear in this sample, around 70% of them only once. Together, the top ten hold 20% to 25% of the sample. Specimen: PBMCs. The receptors were sampled from a young man in good health and CMV-seropositive.

About this clone: The junction does not match germline at one end; this may be a read error. This chain joins TRBV9 and TRBJ1-4; D unclear. This CDR3 is 14 amino acids long. CDR1 SGDLS and CDR2 YYNGEE come from the germline V gene. This chain's CDR3 is CASSVSHGNGKLFF. Written as DNA, the CDR3 is TGTGCCAGCAGCGTATCCCACGGGAATGGAAAACTGTTTTTT.

This chain connects TRBV28 to TRBJ1-4, with a tentative D call TRBD1 (6 bases). The CDR3 totals 15 residues. CDR1 MDHEN and CDR2 SYDVKM come from the germline V gene. Between the trimmed V and J ends, which lost 5 bases and 4 bases, there was a span of 14 bases. CDR3 in amino acids: CASSQRDIDNEKLFF. CDR3 coding DNA: TGTGCCAGCAGTCAAAGGGACATCGATAATGAAAAACTGTTTTTT. Based on the CDR3 plus reference TRBV28 and TRBJ1-4, the full variable domain is DVKVTQSSRYLVKRTGEKVFLECVQDMDHENMFWYRQDPGLGLRLIYFSYDVKMKEKGDIPEGYSVSREKKERFSLILESASTNQTSMYLCASSQRDIDNEKLFFGSGTQLSVL.

The chain joins TRBV29-1 to TRBJ2-7; 9 bases map to TRBD2. J gave up 6 bases and V 6 bases, and 9 bases lay outside the gene matches. The germline CDR1 and CDR2 sequences are SQVTM and ANQGSEA. The CDR3 totals 13 residues. The CDR3 bases are TGCAGCGTGGGAGGGACTAGCTTAGGCGAGCAGTACTTC. This sequence encodes CSVGGTSLGEQYF.

As concerns this clone: This sample also contains other DNA sequences that code for the same CDR3. This rearrangement joins TRBV5-1 to TRBJ1-1, with TRBD1 as a possible D gene (6 bases). The CDR3 loop spans 14 amino acids. Germline assignment: CDR1 SGHRS and CDR2 YFSETQ. With 0 bases removed from V and 3 bases from J, the gap between germline ends came to 9 bases. CDR3 in DNA: TGCGCCAGCAGCTTGGATGGGGGCGACACTGAAGCTTTCTTT. Its translation is CASSLDGGDTEAFF. The full variable domain, its missing parts supplied by reference TRBV5-1 and TRBJ1-1, is KAGVTQTPRYLIKTRGQQVTLSCSPISGHRSVSWYQQTPGQGLQFLFEYFSETQRNKGNFPGRFSGRQFSNSRSEMNVSTLELGDSALYLCASSLDGGDTEAFFGQGTRLTVV.

The rearrangement uses TRBV6-1 and TRBJ2-7; D possibly corresponds to TRBD1 (5 bases). Looked up from germline, CDR1 is MNHNS and CDR2 is SASEGT. This CDR3 has 13 residues. The V gene lost 8 bases and the J gene lost 2 bases, with 13 bases spanning the gap. CDR3 protein: CASADKGTYEQYF. The CDR3 nucleotides read TGTGCCAGCGCGGACAAGGGGACCTACGAGCAGTACTTC.

This chain links TRBV4-2 with TRBJ1-5, with D possibly being TRBD1 (5 bases). Deletions cut 5 bases from V and 3 bases from J, with 20 bases between. In germline, CDR1 is LGHNA, CDR2 YNFKEQ. The CDR3 spans 17 residues. Here the CDR3 DNA reads TGTGCCAGCAGCTTAGCCACAGGCTCTAGTAACAATCAGCCCCAGCATTTT. Its protein is CASSLATGSSNNQPQHF.

The CDR3 sequence: CASRSTGELFF. The CDR3 region has the DNA TGTGCCAGTAGGAGCACCGGGGAGCTGTTTTTT. The chain carries TRBV19 and TRBJ2-2; D uncertain. The germline V gene has CDR1 LNHDA and CDR2 SQIVND (reference sequence). This CDR3 contains 11 residues. The V gene lost 6 bases and the J gene lost 4 bases, with 3 bases spanning the gap.

The rearrangement links TRBV27 to TRBJ2-3; 11 bases are shared with TRBD2. Trimming removed 5 bases from V and 4 bases from J; junction bases left unmatched: 8. CDR1 is MNHEY and CDR2 is SMNVEV in the germline V gene (reference sequence). The CDR3 is 16 amino acids. This CDR3 reads CASSPIAGGLPDTQYF. CDR3 coding DNA: TGTGCCAGCAGTCCCATAGCGGGGGGGCTCCCAGATACGCAGTATTTT.

The rearrangement uses TRBV9 and TRBJ2-7, with 9 bases aligning to TRBD1. From germline, CDR1 is SGDLS and CDR2 YYNGEE. The trim removed 4 bases at V and 4 bases at J, leaving 12 bases unmatched. The CDR3 runs 16 residues. CDR3 coding DNA: TGTGCCAGCAGCCCCCGAGTGGGACAGGGCGCGTACGAGCAGTACTTC. This translates into CASSPRVGQGAYEQYF.

DNA for the CDR3: TGTGCCAGCAGTCTTACACAGGACACCGGGGAGCTGTTTTTT. Protein: CASSLTQDTGELFF. The genes are TRBV6-1 and TRBJ2-2, with D maybe TRBD1 (5 bases). Germline V gene lookup returns CDR1 MNHNS and CDR2 SASEGT. This CDR3 has 14 amino acids. V lost 5 bases and J lost 3, with 10 bases in between.

V gene TRBV14 combines with J gene TRBJ2-3, with TRBD2 matching 7 bases. Unmatched junction bases numbered 9, after V lost 3 bases and J lost 0 bases. This CDR3 region has 17 residues. CDR1 is SGHDN, CDR2 FVKESK, per germline. The CDR3 coding sequence is TGTGCCAGCAGCCACCAGCGGGGCGGTTTTAGCACAGATACGCAGTATTTT. This translates into CASSHQRGGFSTDTQYF. Using reference TRBV14 and TRBJ2-3 for the parts outside the CDR3, the full variable domain is EAGVTQFPSHSVIEKGQTVTLRCDPISGHDNLYWYRRVMGKEIKFLLHFVKESKQDESGMPNNRFLAERTGGTYSTLKVQPAELEDSGVYFCASSHQRGGFSTDTQYFGPGTRLTVL.

The CDR3 loop is CAWSVGGRTDTQYF. In DNA, the CDR3 is TGTGCCTGGAGTGTAGGAGGCCGCACAGATACGCAGTATTTT. The chain couples TRBV30 to TRBJ2-3; possibly TRBD2 for D (5 bases). V was clipped by 0 bases and J by 1 base, with 8 bases between them. CDR3 length: 14 amino acids. CDR1 is GTSNPN and CDR2 is SVGIG in the germline V gene (reference sequence).

The V call is TRBV5-4, the J call TRBJ2-6; TRBD2 aligns across 7 bases. This CDR3 has 17 amino acids. Trimming cost V 2 bases and J 2 bases; bases outside gene matches: 7. The germline V gene encodes CDR1 SGHNT and CDR2 YYREEE (reference sequence). The CDR3 nucleotides are TGTGCCAGCAGCTTTCTGGCGGGAGCGGCTGGGGCCAACGTCCTGACTTTC. Translated: CASSFLAGAAGANVLTF.

The V gene is TRBV5-1, the J gene TRBJ2-5, with 9 bases aligning to TRBD2. With 6 bases clipped from V and 0 bases from J, the junction kept 3 bases outside the gene matches. In germline, CDR1 is SGHRS, CDR2 YFSETQ. CDR3 size: 14 residues. In DNA, the CDR3 is TGCGCCAGCAAGCGGGAGGCCCACCAAGAGACCCAGTACTTC. It specifies CASKREAHQETQYF.